Here is one T cell receptor beta chain with its context. This clonotype was observed a single time. Its target antigen remains unknown. Per-base quality was not reported, and no clone a single base away is much larger than it. A lone read is weak support. Receptor amplification or capture employed PCR. DNA from cultured CD4+ T cells underwent TCR sequencing with the Oncomine TCR Beta short-read assay at the Johns Hopkins FTIC core. Genomic DNA was extracted from the cultured CD4+ T cells with the QIAamp micro DNA kit. Oncomine TCR Beta libraries from cultured CD4+ T cells were pooled using unique dual indexes and sequenced on an Illumina iSeq 100. The authors' pipeline ran thus. Non-productive sequences were filtered out, and CDR3s that did not start with C, did not end with F or W, or were shorter than 7 amino acids were discarded. Antigen-specific clonotypes were identified with the MANAFEST web application by comparing peptide-stimulated wells with reference and other culture wells. To be called positive, a clone needed an FDR below 0.05, an odds ratio above 5, and a productive frequency above 0.1% in at least two of three replicate wells. A clonotype was classed as cross-reactive if the clonotype showed significant expansion both in SARS-CoV-2 spike wells and in at least one common cold coronavirus spike condition. Similarity between CDR3 sequences was evaluated in R version 3.6.1 using Levenshtein distances (stringdist) and unrooted phylogenetic trees (ape). TCRdb itself trimmed the public reads at Q25 with fastp, ran MiXCR and retained productive beta chains. Identical CDR3 protein sequences are pooled into one entry, listed with their most common genes and DNA. The V and J calls were determined by TCRdb, not by the authors. This sample holds over 14,000 distinct CDR3 sequences; around 57% were observed only once. Over 12% of the sample rests with the top ten.

The data belong to a study of vaccination and CD4 T cells after COVID-19 (dated by TCRdb to between 2021 and 2024). Broadly, across the study: Convalescent patients had a positive SARS-CoV-2 result on nasal swab PCR, and of these patients, several had mild disease and one had severe disease. In the convalescent cohort there were six males and four females, among whom were two Hispanic individuals, seven Caucasians, two Asians and one multiracial person. Two doses of either the Pfizer-BioNTech BNT162b2 vaccine (n=8) or the Moderna mRNA-1273 vaccine (n=2) were administered to participants. Post-COVID blood samples from convalescent patients were collected a median of roughly 100 days after diagnosis, with a range of 35 to 161 days. Post-vaccine blood samples were collected a median of approximately 68 days after the second vaccine dose, ranging from roughly 13 to 250 days. Overlapping spike peptide pools from SARS-CoV-2 and from the common cold coronaviruses HCoV-NL63, HCoV-OC43 and HCoV-229E were used as culture stimuli. In control cultures, a CEFX viral epitope pool was used as positive control, an HIV-1 Nef peptide pool was used as negative control, or no peptide was added. The spike-specific CD4+ TCR repertoire was compared before and after mRNA vaccination in over nine COVID-19 convalescent patients and a few infection-naive healthy vaccine recipients. What the work shows at the level of the full study, not this receptor alone: Relatively few convalescent patients were included in the study, and early timepoints after natural infection were not analyzed. Of the vaccine-specific clones in convalescent patients, 304 of 307, or nearly all, reacted only to SARS-CoV-2 spike and did not cross-react with common cold coronaviruses. The median count of SARS-CoV-2-reactive clonotypes went up from around 20 after infection to approximately 40 after vaccination, although the change was not significant. In convalescent patients, a median roughly 85% of post-vaccine SARS-CoV-2-reactive clones were detected only after vaccination, and vaccine-specific priming was suggested by this finding.

Read against the paper, the sample's treatment or condition label means: roughly 10-day PBMC culture with coronavirus spike peptide pools or control peptides (ViraFEST assay). The ViraFEST assay was used in the study, in which antigen-specific T cells were expanded with peptide pools and expanded clonotypes were subsequently identified by TCR sequencing. The convalescent patients' positive SARS-CoV-2 PCR tests fell between March and December 2020, which was before the Alpha, Beta and Delta variants emerged in the United States. More than 1.5 million PBMCs per well were cultured in IMDM with roughly 5% human AB serum and about 9.2 IU/ml IL-2, plus 10 ug/ml peptide pools. On days 3 and 7, half of the culture medium was replaced with fresh IL-2-containing medium. Once the cells had been in culture for around ten days, the EasySep CD4+ T cell isolation kit was used to isolate CD4+ T cells by negative selection. Ficoll-Paque Plus gradient centrifugation was used to isolate PBMCs from whole blood, and the isolated PBMCs were then either used fresh or cryopreserved at -140C. Triplicate wells were generally used for each culture condition.

The sequence derives from a human donor who had recovered from COVID-19. What was sequenced was CD4+ T cells from blood, cultured in vitro.

In nucleotides, the sequence is TGCAGTGCTAGGGAAACAGGGGGCTGGGGTCAGCCCCAGCATTTT. The translation is CSARETGGWGQPQHF. The chain is assembled from TRBV20-1 and TRBJ1-5; 9 bases in the middle match TRBD1. At the junction V is shortened by 3 bases and J by 6 bases; bases outside the gene matches: 9. From the germline V gene (reference sequence), CDR1 is DFQATT and CDR2 is SNEGSKA. There are 15 amino acids in the CDR3, from cysteine to phenylalanine inclusive. Of all the DNA, just the CDR3 is kept, 45 bases in frame from base 1.